Listed below are T cell receptor beta chains from one sample, sequenced in a study of beta chain features in type 1 diabetes. Only in-frame clones appear in the TCRdb table, and some are missing; sequencing was by immunoSEQ multiplex PCR. The sample yields about 260,000 clones, approximately 25% seen once. Sequencing used naive CD4+ T cells from blood. These receptors all stem from a woman aged 30 to 39 with type 1 diabetes. Both conserved end residues are part of each CDR3. D genes are given only for firm matches. Part of the rows lack a size; the others show once, few, many or a class for expanded clones.

>TRBJ1-2|TRBD1|few|TRBV30
TGTGCCTGGAGTGTACACAGGGGAATGGACGGCTACACCTTC
CAWSVHRGMDGYTF
>TRBJ2-7|TRBD2|NA|TRBV4-1
TGCGCCAGCAGCCAGGGACTAGCGGGAGGAATCTACGAGCAGTACTTC
CASSQGLAGGIYEQYF
>TRBJ1-2|NA|few|TRBV29-1
TGCAGCGTCCGGGACTTGAATCTTATCGGCTACACCTTC
CSVRDLNLIGYTF
>TRBJ2-1|NA|NA|TRBV6-5
TGTGCCAGCACCTCCCGGGAACGTTACAATGAGCAGTTCTTC
CASTSRERYNEQFF
>TRBJ2-1|TRBD2|NA|TRBV4-1
TGCGCCAGCAGCCAAGGAGTCGCTAGCGGGAGAGGCAATGAGCAGTTCTTC
CASSQGVASGRGNEQFF
>TRBJ2-7|TRBD2|few|TRBV19
TGTGCCAGTAGTAAATCCCTAGCGGGAGACCTCTCCTACGAGCAGTACTTC
CASSKSLAGDLSYEQYF
>TRBJ2-7|TRBD1|few|TRBV5-1
TGCGCCAGCAGCAATCCGGCGGACAGGCAGTACTCCTACGAGCAGTACTTC
CASSNPADRQYSYEQYF
>TRBJ2-7|NA|NA|TRBV18
TGTGCCAGCTCACCACGAACGGGAGAAGGCTACGAGCAGTACTTC
CASSPRTGEGYEQYF
>TRBJ2-3|NA|NA|TRBV7-3
TGTGCCAGCAGTCAATCAATCACAGATACGCAGTATTTT
CASSQSITDTQYF
>TRBJ2-7|TRBD1|NA|TRBV15
TGTGCCACCAGCAGTTTACCGGGACAGGGGGCCAACGAGCAGTACTTC
CATSSLPGQGANEQYF
>TRBJ2-7|NA|NA|TRBV12-5
TGTGCTAGTGGAACGGCCTACGAGCAGTACTTC
CASGTAYEQYF
>TRBJ2-5|NA|few|TRBV7-9
TGTGCCAGCAGCTCGTTTCAGGGTCGAGAGACCCAGTACTTC
CASSSFQGRETQYF
>TRBJ2-7|TRBD1|few|TRBV7-3
TGTGCCAGCAGCCCCGGGACAGGGGTCGAGCAGTACTTC
CASSPGTGVEQYF
>TRBJ1-2|TRBD1|few|TRBV19
TGTGCCAGTAAAGACAGGGATAATGGCTACACCTTC
CASKDRDNGYTF
>TRBJ2-1|TRBD2|few|TRBV2
TGTGCCAGCAGTTCGGGACTAGTCAACAATGAGCAGTTCTTC
CASSSGLVNNEQFF
>TRBJ2-6|TRBD1|NA|TRBV7-9
TGTGCCAGCAGCTTTTCACCGGGACAGGGGGCTGCTGGGGCCAACGTCCTGACTTTC
CASSFSPGQGAAGANVLTF
>TRBJ1-1|NA|NA|TRBV30
TGTGCCTGGATCCTCGGAGGTTGGACTTTCTTT
CAWILGGWTFF
>TRBJ2-5|NA|NA|TRBV29-1
TGCAGCGTTGGGCGGTACCAAGAGACCCAGTACTTC
CSVGRYQETQYF
>TRBJ2-1|TRBD2|few|TRBV29-1
TGCAGCGTTGAGGACCTAGCGGGAGTGGGCAATGAGCAGTTCTTC
CSVEDLAGVGNEQFF
>TRBJ2-3|TRBD1|few|TRBV14
TGTGCCAGCAGCCCGGCAGGGGGCATAGATACGCAGTATTTT
CASSPAGGIDTQYF
>TRBJ1-2|TRBD1|NA|TRBV19
TGTGCCAGCGAGACAGGGAATGGGAACTATGGCTACACCTTC
CASETGNGNYGYTF
>TRBJ1-1|NA|NA|TRBV7-9
TGTGCCAGCAGCTTTGAAGGGGACACTGAAGCTTTCTTT
CASSFEGDTEAFF
>TRBJ2-5|TRBD2|NA|TRBV7-9
TGTGCCAGCAGCTTAGTTCGCGGGGGAGAGACCCAGTACTTC
CASSLVRGGETQYF
>TRBJ2-7|TRBD2|NA|TRBV4-1
TGCGCCAGCAGCCTCCTCGGACTAGCGGGCCAAGAGCAGTACTTC
CASSLLGLAGQEQYF
>TRBJ2-1|NA|few|TRBV4-1
TGCGCCAGCAGCCAACTCCCCGGCGGCTCCGGTTACAATGAGCAGTTCTTC
CASSQLPGGSGYNEQFF
>TRBJ1-1|TRBD1|NA|TRBV30
TGTGCCTGGGGGACAGCGCCGTTGAACACTGAAGCTTTCTTT
CAWGTAPLNTEAFF
>TRBJ2-1|NA|few|TRBV28
TGTGCCAGCAGCCTCAGCGACAATGAGCAGTTCTTC
CASSLSDNEQFF
>TRBJ1-1|NA|few|TRBV5-4
TGTGCCAGCAGCTTGGCCCAGAACACTGAAGCTTTCTTT
CASSLAQNTEAFF
>TRBJ1-5|NA|few|TRBV5-1
TGCGCCAGCAGCTTGGACAGGGATCAGCCCCAGCATTTT
CASSLDRDQPQHF
>TRBJ2-1|TRBD2|NA|TRBV18
TGTGCCAGCTCACCCGGACTAGTCAATGAGCAGTTCTTC
CASSPGLVNEQFF
>TRBJ1-1|TRBD1|few|TRBV4-1
TGCGCCAGCAGCCAAACAATCCGGGACAGTTTCCGAACTGAAGCTTTCTTT
CASSQTIRDSFRTEAFF
>TRBJ2-5|NA|few|TRBV10-3
TGTGCCACAAGATCGGCGCGGGAGACCCAGTACTTC
CATRSARETQYF
>TRBJ2-1|TRBD1|NA|TRBV5-1
TGCGCCAGCAGCCTCGGGACAGGGGGGGATGAGCAGTTCTTC
CASSLGTGGDEQFF
>TRBJ2-5|TRBD1|few|TRBV15
TGTGCCACAGCGACCGGGACAGAGTACCAAGAGACCCAGTACTTC
CATATGTEYQETQYF
>TRBJ1-3|NA|few|TRBV21-1
TGTGCCAGCAGCAATTGGACAGGGGTGGACACCATATATTTT
CASSNWTGVDTIYF
>TRBJ2-1|TRBD1|NA|TRBV6-4
TGTGCCAGCACTGAAACAGGGGGCAACTACAATGAGCAGTTCTTC
CASTETGGNYNEQFF
>TRBJ1-4|NA|NA|TRBV5-1
TGCGCCAGCAGCGACCTGAGGGCAGCTAATGAAAAACTGTTTTTT
CASSDLRAANEKLFF
>TRBJ2-1|NA|few|TRBV27
TGTGCCAGCAGCCCTGGGTGGACTTCGTACAATGAGCAGTTCTTC
CASSPGWTSYNEQFF
>TRBJ2-1|TRBD2|NA|TRBV9
TGTGCCAGCAGCGTAGTCAGCGGGAGGGCCTGGAATGAGCAGTTCTTC
CASSVVSGRAWNEQFF
>TRBJ2-1|TRBD2|NA|TRBV7-9
TGTGCCAGCAGCCCAAGCGGGGTAGCGGGGTACAATGAGCAGTTCTTC
CASSPSGVAGYNEQFF
>TRBJ1-5|NA|few|TRBV5-6
TGTGCCAGCAGCCCCGCGAGGAGCAATCAGCCCCAGCATTTT
CASSPARSNQPQHF
>TRBJ1-1|NA|NA|TRBV7-9
TGTGCCAGCAGCACGAGGACAGTGAACACTGAAGCTTTCTTT
CASSTRTVNTEAFF
>TRBJ2-2|TRBD2|NA|TRBV25-1
TGTGCCAGCAGCTTAGCGGGGGGAATTGGGGAGCTGTTTTTT
CASSLAGGIGELFF
>TRBJ2-2|TRBD1|few|TRBV28
TGTGCCAGCAGCCGCTGGGACAGTTACACCGGGGAGCTGTTTTTT
CASSRWDSYTGELFF
>TRBJ2-5|TRBD2|NA|TRBV29-1
TGCAGCGTCGAGAAGACTAGCTATGCGGGGGAGACCCAGTACTTC
CSVEKTSYAGETQYF
>TRBJ1-2|TRBD1|few|TRBV6-4
TGTGCCAGCAGCCTCGGGACAGGGGGTTACGGCTACACCTTC
CASSLGTGGYGYTF
>TRBJ2-1|TRBD2|NA|TRBV7-9
TGTGCCAGCAGGCCTCCTAGCGGGAGGGCCCACAATGAGCAGTTCTTC
CASRPPSGRAHNEQFF
>TRBJ2-2|TRBD2|NA|TRBV30
TGTGCCTGGAGTTGGCTAGCGGGGACCGGGGAGCTGTTTTTT
CAWSWLAGTGELFF
>TRBJ1-1|NA|NA|TRBV7-9
TGTGCCAGCAGGGGACTGCGAAGCCCTGAAGCTTTCTTT
CASRGLRSPEAFF
>TRBJ2-1|NA|few|TRBV18
TGTGCCAGCTCACTCATTTCGGGACTCGACAATGAGCAGTTCTTC
CASSLISGLDNEQFF
>TRBJ2-5|TRBD1|few|TRBV5-4
TGTGCCAGCAGCTTGGTCGGGGGACAGGGAGAGACCCAGTACTTC
CASSLVGGQGETQYF
>TRBJ2-1|TRBD1|few|TRBV4-2
TGTGCCAGCAGCCAAACCGGGACAGGTATTTACAATGAGCAGTTCTTC
CASSQTGTGIYNEQFF
>TRBJ2-7|NA|once|TRBV2
TGTGCCAGCAGGATCCCGGGGTCCTCCTACGAGCAGTACTTC
CASRIPGSSYEQYF
>TRBJ1-5|NA|NA|TRBV7-2
TGTGCCAGCAGCCCCAGGGGCTTCAATCAGCCCCAGCATTTT
CASSPRGFNQPQHF
>TRBJ1-5|NA|NA|TRBV30
TGTGCCTGGGGAGGGGTGGCGAGCCAGCCCCAGCATTTT
CAWGGVASQPQHF
>TRBJ1-5|TRBD1|few|TRBV7-9
TGTGCCAGCAGCTTAGCAGGACAGGGGATCCCTTATAGCAATCAGCCCCAGCATTTT
CASSLAGQGIPYSNQPQHF
>TRBJ2-3|NA|few|TRBV5-1
TGCGCCAGCATCATTGCGGGGAATCCTACAGATACGCAGTATTTT
CASIIAGNPTDTQYF
>TRBJ2-2|TRBD2|few|TRBV4-1
TGCGCCAGCAGCTTAAGGCCGGGACTAGCGGAGACCGGGGAGCTGTTTTTT
CASSLRPGLAETGELFF